Listed below are T cell receptor beta chains from one sample, sequenced in a study of T cell repertoires in cytomegalovirus infection. TCRdb reprocessed the reads via MiXCR and lists one record per CDR3 protein. Seen here are hundreds of thousands of distinct CDR3 sequences, 20% to 25% observed once, and the top ten hold roughly 8%. Sequencing input: CD8+ T cells from PBMCs. The receptor source for this set is a human donor in good health (CMV status not recorded). Some clones in this sample may be carry-over from other donors' samples. Each CDR3 is given with its conserved first and last residue. The D gene is left open where the match is weak. A row's size may be missing; if present it is once, few, many or a size class.

clone size	V gene	D gene	J gene	CDR3 DNA	CDR3 protein
-	TRBV20-1	-	TRBJ2-3	TGCAGTGCGCCAGAGAGCACAGATACGCAGTATTTT	CSAPESTDTQYF
-	TRBV14	-	TRBJ1-1	TGTGCCAGCAGCCTTACAGTAGGGATTGAAGCTTTCTTT	CASSLTVGIEAFF
-	TRBV28	TRBD2	TRBJ2-7	TGTGCCAGCAGTAGCCGTGGGACTAGCCCCTACGAGCAGTACTTC	CASSSRGTSPYEQYF
-	TRBV20-1	TRBD1	TRBJ1-4	TGCAGTGCTAGAGATCACGGGACAGTTTTATCCACACTGTTTTTT	CSARDHGTVLSTLFF
few	TRBV27	-	TRBJ2-1	TGTGCCAGCAGTGCGCCCAGGGTTAATGAGCAGTTCTTC	CASSAPRVNEQFF
-	TRBV7-9	TRBD1	TRBJ1-4	TGTGCCAGCAGCTACCCCGGGACAGGGGAGGAAAAACTGTTTTTT	CASSYPGTGEEKLFF
-	TRBV5-6	TRBD2	TRBJ2-2	TGTGCCAGCAGCCCACCGGGACTAAGACCGACCGGGGAGCTGTTTTTT	CASSPPGLRPTGELFF
-	TRBV12-3/TRBV12-4	-	TRBJ1-4	TGTGCCAGCAGTTTTGGGCTGGGGACTAATGAAAAACTGTTTTTT	CASSFGLGTNEKLFF
-	TRBV4-2	-	TRBJ2-3	TGTGCCAGCAGCCAAGATACGCTAGCGACTAGCACAGATACGCAGTATTTT	CASSQDTLATSTDTQYF
many	TRBV7-2	-	TRBJ2-1	TGTGCCAGCAGCTTAGTGGCGGCACGTGAGCAGTTCTTC	CASSLVAAREQFF
-	TRBV14	-	TRBJ2-1	TGTGCCAGCAGCCAACGGGGGAGGCATGAGCAGTTCTTC	CASSQRGRHEQFF
-	TRBV6-6	TRBD1	TRBJ1-6	TGTGCCAGCAGTAGGGGGCGTTCACCCCTCCACTTT	CASSRGRSPLHF
few	TRBV7-9	-	TRBJ1-1	TGTGCCAGCAGCTTAGACCGGGCTTTCTTT	CASSLDRAFF
-	TRBV20-1	-	TRBJ2-7	TGCAGTGCTAGACCGAGGCAGGGGTCCTCCTACGAGCAGTACTTC	CSARPRQGSSYEQYF
-	TRBV19	TRBD1	TRBJ2-2	TGTGCCAGTAGAATTCGACACCGCGGGACAGGGGACACCGGGGAGCTGTTTTTT	CASRIRHRGTGDTGELFF
-	TRBV6-2/TRBV6-3	-	TRBJ2-1	TGTGCCAGCAGTTACATCGACACTTTCTACAATGAGCAGTTCTTC	CASSYIDTFYNEQFF
many	TRBV27	TRBD1	TRBJ2-7	TGTGCCAGCAGTTTATACAGGGGCCCCTACGAGCAGTACTTC	CASSLYRGPYEQYF
few	TRBV7-9	TRBD1	TRBJ2-5	TGTGCCAGCCCCAACGCCGAGACAGGGATCCAAGAGACCCAGTACTTC	CASPNAETGIQETQYF
many	TRBV11-2	TRBD2	TRBJ2-5	TGTGCCAGCAGCTCGACTAGCGGGGGAGGGGAGACCCAGTACTTC	CASSSTSGGGETQYF
many	TRBV12-3/TRBV12-4	TRBD1	TRBJ2-3	TGTGCCAGCAGTCCCAGGGACAGGACAGATACGCAGTATTTT	CASSPRDRTDTQYF
few	TRBV2	-	TRBJ2-5	TGTGCCAGCAAACCTAAGCAGGGGATGGAGACCCAGTACTTC	CASKPKQGMETQYF
few	TRBV28	TRBD2	TRBJ2-1	TGTGCCAGCAGCCATAGATCGGGGGGACCGGCACTCAATGAGCAGTTCTTC	CASSHRSGGPALNEQFF
few	TRBV7-8	-	TRBJ2-7	TGTGCCAGCAGCTTACGGGACCCTCCTACCTACGAGCAGTACTTC	CASSLRDPPTYEQYF
few	TRBV5-1	TRBD1	TRBJ2-3	TGCGCCAGCAGCTTTGAGGGGGCCGGAGATACGCAGTATTTT	CASSFEGAGDTQYF
-	TRBV7-2	-	TRBJ2-5	TGTGCCAGCAGCCTAGCCCGGGGGATGAAGGAGACCCAGTACTTC	CASSLARGMKETQYF
many	TRBV6-5	-	TRBJ2-3	TGTGCCAGCAGATCAAGTGGAGATACGCAGTATTTT	CASRSSGDTQYF
-	TRBV7-6	-	TRBJ2-1	TGTGCTAGCAGCTTAGGGGGTGTAGGGAATGGGCAGTTCTTC	CASSLGGVGNGQFF
-	TRBV29-1	TRBD2	TRBJ2-5	TGCAGCGTTGAAGATTGGGCGGGGGGTCAAGAGACCCAGTACTTC	CSVEDWAGGQETQYF
many	TRBV10-3	-	TRBJ2-1	TGTGCCATCAGTTACTCCCCCGTCTACAATGAGCAGTTCTTC	CAISYSPVYNEQFF
few	TRBV7-3	TRBD1	TRBJ2-2	TGTGCCAGCAGCTCCGGGTACCGGGACAGGGGGTTAAACACCGGGGAGCTGTTTTTT	CASSSGYRDRGLNTGELFF
-	TRBV29-1	-	TRBJ1-2	TGCAGCGTGATTGGAGCCCCGCCAGGCGTTGGCACTACAAACCCCTATGGCTACACCTTC	CSVIGAPPGVGTTNPYGYTF
many	TRBV7-2	TRBD1	TRBJ2-1	TGTGCCAGCAGCTTGCCGGGACAGACCTACAATGAGCAGTTCTTC	CASSLPGQTYNEQFF
few	TRBV6-2/TRBV6-3	-	TRBJ1-1	TGTGCCAGCAGTATAGACAGATACACTGAAGCTTTCTTT	CASSIDRYTEAFF
many	TRBV7-6	-	TRBJ1-1	TGTGCCAGCACCCTTTCGCGTGGGGTGAACACTGAAGCTTTCTTT	CASTLSRGVNTEAFF
many	TRBV6-1	-	TRBJ2-5	TGTGCCAGCAGTGCCCTCGGGTCCGGAGAGACCCAGTACTTC	CASSALGSGETQYF
few	TRBV20-1	TRBD2	TRBJ2-1	TGCAGTGCTAGAGATCCGGGAGCGGGGGGGCCACGAGATGAGCAGTTCTTC	CSARDPGAGGPRDEQFF
few	TRBV19	TRBD1	TRBJ1-2	TGTGCCAGCACTGATCCGGGACAGATTTTCTATGGCTACACCTTC	CASTDPGQIFYGYTF
many	TRBV6-5	-	TRBJ2-1	TGTGCCAGCAGTTACCTCCCGAATGCGGGGGCTTACAATGAGCAGTTCTTC	CASSYLPNAGAYNEQFF
few	TRBV7-6	TRBD2	TRBJ2-5	TGTGCCAGCAGCTTCTCTCCGGCTAGCGGGGGGGCTTGGGAGACCCAGTACTTC	CASSFSPASGGAWETQYF
few	TRBV28	-	TRBJ2-5	TGTGCCAGCAGTTTCCTCTCTAGGTACGAGACCCAGTACTTC	CASSFLSRYETQYF
many	TRBV6-5	-	TRBJ1-2	TGTGCCAGCAGAGCGATATACTTAAGGGAGTATGGCTACACCTTC	CASRAIYLREYGYTF
few	TRBV20-1	TRBD1	TRBJ1-5	TGCAGTGCTACGGTTATAGACAGGGTGCGAGGCAATCAGCCCCAGCATTTT	CSATVIDRVRGNQPQHF
few	TRBV7-9	TRBD2	TRBJ2-3	TGTGCCAGCAGCTCCGACGGGGGGGCCCTAGGTGATACGCAGTATTTT	CASSSDGGALGDTQYF
-	TRBV24-1	-	TRBJ2-2	TGTGCCACCAGTGACCACAGGGACGGGGAGCTGTTTTTT	CATSDHRDGELFF
-	TRBV29-1	-	TRBJ1-1	TGCAGCCTACGGGAGGGGAACACTGAAGCTTTCTTT	CSLREGNTEAFF
many	TRBV7-9	-	TRBJ1-4	TGTGCCAGCAGCCCCCCGGGGGGATTCTATGAAAAACTGTTTTTT	CASSPPGGFYEKLFF